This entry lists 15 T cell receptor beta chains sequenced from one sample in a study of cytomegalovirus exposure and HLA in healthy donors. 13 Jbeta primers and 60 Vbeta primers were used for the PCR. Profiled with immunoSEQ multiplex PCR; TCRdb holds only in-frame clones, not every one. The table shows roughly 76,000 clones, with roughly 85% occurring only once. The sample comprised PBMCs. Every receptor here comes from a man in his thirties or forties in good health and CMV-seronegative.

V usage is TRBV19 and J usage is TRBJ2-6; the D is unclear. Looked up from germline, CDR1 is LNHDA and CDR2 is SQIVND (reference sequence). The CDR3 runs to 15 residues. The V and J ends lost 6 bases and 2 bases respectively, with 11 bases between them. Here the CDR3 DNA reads TGTGCCAGTAGCAACAGTTTCACTGGGGCCAACGTCCTGACTTTC. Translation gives CASSNSFTGANVLTF.

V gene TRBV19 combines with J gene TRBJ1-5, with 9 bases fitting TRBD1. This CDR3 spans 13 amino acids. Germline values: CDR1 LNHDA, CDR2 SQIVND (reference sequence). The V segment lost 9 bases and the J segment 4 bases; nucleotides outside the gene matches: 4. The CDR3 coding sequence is TGTGCCAGCCGGGGACAGGGAAATCAGCCCCAGCATTTT. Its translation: CASRGQGNQPQHF.

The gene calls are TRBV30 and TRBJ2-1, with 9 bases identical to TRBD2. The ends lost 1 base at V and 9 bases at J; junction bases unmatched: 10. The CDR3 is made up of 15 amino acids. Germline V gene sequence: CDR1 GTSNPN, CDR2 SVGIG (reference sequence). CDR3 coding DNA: TGTGCCTGGAGTGCCCTTAGCGGGAGTATGAGTGAGCAGTTCTTC. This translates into CAWSALSGSMSEQFF. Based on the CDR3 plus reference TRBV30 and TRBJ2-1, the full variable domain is SQTIHQWPATLVQPVGSPLSLECTVEGTSNPNLYWYRQAAGRGLQLLFYSVGIGQISSEVPQNLSASRPQDRQFILSSKKLLLSDSGFYLCAWSALSGSMSEQFFGPGTRLTVL.

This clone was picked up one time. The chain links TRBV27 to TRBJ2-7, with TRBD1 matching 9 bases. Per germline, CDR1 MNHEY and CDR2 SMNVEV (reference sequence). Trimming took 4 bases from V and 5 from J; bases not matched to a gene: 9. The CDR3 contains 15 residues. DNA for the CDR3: TGTGCCAGCAGTTCGAGGACAGGGGCCCACCACGAGCAGTACTTC. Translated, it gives CASSSRTGAHHEQYF.

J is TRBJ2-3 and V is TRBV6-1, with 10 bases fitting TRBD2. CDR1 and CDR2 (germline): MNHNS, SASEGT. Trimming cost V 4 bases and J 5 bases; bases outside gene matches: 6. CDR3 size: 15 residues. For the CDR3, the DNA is TGTGCCAGCAGTGGCACTAGCGGGACTTTAGATACGCAGTATTTT. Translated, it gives CASSGTSGTLDTQYF.

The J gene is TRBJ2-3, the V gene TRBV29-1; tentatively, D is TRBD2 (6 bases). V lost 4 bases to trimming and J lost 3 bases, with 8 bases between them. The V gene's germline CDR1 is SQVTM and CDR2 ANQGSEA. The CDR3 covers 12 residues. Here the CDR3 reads CSVVGRTDTQYF. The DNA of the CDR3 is TGCAGCGTTGTGGGGAGGACAGATACGCAGTATTTT.

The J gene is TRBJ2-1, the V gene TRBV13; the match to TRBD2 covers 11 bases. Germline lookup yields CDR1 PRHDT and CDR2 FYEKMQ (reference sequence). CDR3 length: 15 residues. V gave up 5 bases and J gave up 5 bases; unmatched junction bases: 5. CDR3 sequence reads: CASSPGLAGHNEQFF. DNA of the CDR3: TGTGCCAGCAGCCCCGGACTAGCGGGTCACAATGAGCAGTTCTTC.

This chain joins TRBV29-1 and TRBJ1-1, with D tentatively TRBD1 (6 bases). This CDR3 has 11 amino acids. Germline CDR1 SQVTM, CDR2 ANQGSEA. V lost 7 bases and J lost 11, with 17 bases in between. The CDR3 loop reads CSALTGRYAFF. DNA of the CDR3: TGCAGCGCACTGACAGGTAGATACGCTTTCTTT.

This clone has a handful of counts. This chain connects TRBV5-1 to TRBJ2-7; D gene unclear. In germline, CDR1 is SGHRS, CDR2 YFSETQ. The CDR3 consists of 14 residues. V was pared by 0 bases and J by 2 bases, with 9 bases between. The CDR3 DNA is TGCGCCAGCAGCTTGGGCCCCGAGGCCTACGAGCAGTACTTC. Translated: CASSLGPEAYEQYF.

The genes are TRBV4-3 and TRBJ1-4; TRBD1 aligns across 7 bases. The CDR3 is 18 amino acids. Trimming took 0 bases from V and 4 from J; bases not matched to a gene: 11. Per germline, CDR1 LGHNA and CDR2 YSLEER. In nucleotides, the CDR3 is TGCGCCAGCAGCCAAGATGGGGCCCCGGGACAGTTTAATGAAAAACTGTTTTTT. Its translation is CASSQDGAPGQFNEKLFF.

In DNA, the CDR3 is TGTGCCAGCAGCAAGACTAGTGGCTATGAGCAGTTCTTC. As protein: CASSKTSGYEQFF. J is TRBJ2-1 and V is TRBV7-2; tentative D call: TRBD2 (6 bases). CDR3 size: 13 residues. Germline-derived CDR1 and CDR2 are SGHTA and FQGNSA. The V end lost 5 bases, the J end lost 8 bases, and 13 bases lay between the germline ends.

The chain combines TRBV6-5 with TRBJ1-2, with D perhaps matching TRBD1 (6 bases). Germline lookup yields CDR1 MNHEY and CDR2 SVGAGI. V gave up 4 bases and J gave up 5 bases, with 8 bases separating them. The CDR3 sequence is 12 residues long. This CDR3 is CASSSGQYGYTF. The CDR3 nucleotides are TGTGCCAGCAGTTCTGGACAGTATGGCTACACCTTC.

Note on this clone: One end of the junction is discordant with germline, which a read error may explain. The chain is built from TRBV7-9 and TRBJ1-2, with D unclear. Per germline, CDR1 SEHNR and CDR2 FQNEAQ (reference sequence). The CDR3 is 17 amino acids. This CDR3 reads CSSSPPIGVAVNYGYTF. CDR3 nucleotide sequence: TGTTCCAGCAGCCCCCCCATCGGGGTGGCCGTTAACTATGGCTACACCTTC.

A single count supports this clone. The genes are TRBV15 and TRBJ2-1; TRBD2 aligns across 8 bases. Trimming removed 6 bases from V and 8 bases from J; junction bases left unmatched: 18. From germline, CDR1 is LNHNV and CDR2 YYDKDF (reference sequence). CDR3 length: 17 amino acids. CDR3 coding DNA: TGTGCCACCAGGGGATTTCCGGGAGGGGATTCTGGCGATGAGCAGTTCTTC. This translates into CATRGFPGGDSGDEQFF.

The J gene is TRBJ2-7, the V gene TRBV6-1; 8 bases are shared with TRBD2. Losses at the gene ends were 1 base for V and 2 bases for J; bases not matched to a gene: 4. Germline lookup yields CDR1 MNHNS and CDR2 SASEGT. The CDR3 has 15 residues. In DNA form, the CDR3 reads TGTGCCAGCAGTGAAGATGGTAGCGGGGCCTACGAGCAGTACTTC. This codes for CASSEDGSGAYEQYF.